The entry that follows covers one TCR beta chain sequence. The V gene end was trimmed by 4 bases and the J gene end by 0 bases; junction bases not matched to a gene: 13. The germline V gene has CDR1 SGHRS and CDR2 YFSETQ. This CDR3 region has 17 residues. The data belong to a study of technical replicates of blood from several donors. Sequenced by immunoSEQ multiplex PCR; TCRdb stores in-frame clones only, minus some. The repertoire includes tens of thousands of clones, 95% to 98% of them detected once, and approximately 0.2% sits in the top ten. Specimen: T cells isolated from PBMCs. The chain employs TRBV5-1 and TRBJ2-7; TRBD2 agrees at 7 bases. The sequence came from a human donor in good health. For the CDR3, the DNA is TGCGCCAGCAGCAATGGGGGTCTGCGGGGGAGCTCCTACGAGCAGTACTTC. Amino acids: CASSNGGLRGSSYEQYF.